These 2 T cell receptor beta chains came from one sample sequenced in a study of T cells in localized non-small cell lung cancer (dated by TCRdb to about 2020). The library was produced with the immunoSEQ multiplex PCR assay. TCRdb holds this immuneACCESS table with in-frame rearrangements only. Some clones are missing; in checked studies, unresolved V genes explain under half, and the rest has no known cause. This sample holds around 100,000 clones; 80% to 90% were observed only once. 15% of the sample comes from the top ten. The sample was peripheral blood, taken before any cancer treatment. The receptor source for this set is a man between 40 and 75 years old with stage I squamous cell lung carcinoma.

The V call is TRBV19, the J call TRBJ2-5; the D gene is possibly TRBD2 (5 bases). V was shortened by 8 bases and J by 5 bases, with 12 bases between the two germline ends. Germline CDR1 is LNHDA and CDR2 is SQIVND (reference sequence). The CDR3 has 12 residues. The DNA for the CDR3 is TGTGCCAGTTCTGGGCCGGGGGAGACCCAGTACTTC. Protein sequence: CASSGPGETQYF. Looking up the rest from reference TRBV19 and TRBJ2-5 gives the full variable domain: DGGITQSPKYLFRKEGQNVTLSCEQNLNHDAMYWYRQDPGQGLRLIYYSQIVNDFQKGDIAEGYSVSREKKESFPLTVTSAQKNPTAFYLCASSGPGETQYFGPGTRLLVL.

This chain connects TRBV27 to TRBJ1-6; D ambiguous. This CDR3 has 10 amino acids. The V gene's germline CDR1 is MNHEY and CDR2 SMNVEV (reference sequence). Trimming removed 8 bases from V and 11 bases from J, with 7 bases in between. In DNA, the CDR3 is TGTGCCAGCGGACGTACACCCCTCCACTTT. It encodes CASGRTPLHF.